This record concerns one T cell receptor beta chain sequence. The sample originates from a study of blood T cell repertoires in COVID-19. Libraries were prepared by immunoSEQ multiplex PCR; TCRdb keeps only in-frame clonotypes and omits some of them. The profile shows 150,000 to 200,000 clones, roughly 77% of them singletons. With 5 bases clipped from V and 2 bases from J, the junction kept 8 bases outside the gene matches. Germline-derived CDR1 and CDR2 are SGHAT and FQNNGV. The CDR3 is 15 residues long. The chain combines TRBV11-2 with TRBJ1-2, with 7 bases that match TRBD1. The sequencing input was PBMCs or T cells enriched from blood (not recorded which). The receptor's source is a woman aged 45-65 years with acute COVID-19. This CDR3 reads CASSPLDRRNYGYTF. The CDR3 DNA follows: TGTGCCAGCAGCCCTTTGGACAGGAGAAACTATGGCTACACCTTC.